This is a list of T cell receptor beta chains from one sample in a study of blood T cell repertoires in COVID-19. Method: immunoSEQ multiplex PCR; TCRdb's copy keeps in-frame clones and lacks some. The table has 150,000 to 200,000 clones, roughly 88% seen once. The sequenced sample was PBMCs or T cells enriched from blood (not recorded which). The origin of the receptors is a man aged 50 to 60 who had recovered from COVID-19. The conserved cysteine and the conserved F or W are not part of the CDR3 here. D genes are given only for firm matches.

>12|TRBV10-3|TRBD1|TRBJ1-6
AIRGDRENSPLH
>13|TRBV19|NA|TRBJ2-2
ASSISSANTGELF
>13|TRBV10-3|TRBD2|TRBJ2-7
AISESGSGGNEQY
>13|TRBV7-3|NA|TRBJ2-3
ASSLTGLSTDTQY
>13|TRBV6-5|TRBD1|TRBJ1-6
ASSYTGQGDSPLH
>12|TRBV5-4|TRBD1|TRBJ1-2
ASSATGGAWGYT
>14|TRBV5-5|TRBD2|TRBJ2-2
ASSPTSGANTGELF
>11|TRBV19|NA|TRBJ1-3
ASTDSSGNTIY
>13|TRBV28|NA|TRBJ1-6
ASRQADRNNSPLH
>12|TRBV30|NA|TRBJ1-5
AWSVTVEGQPQH
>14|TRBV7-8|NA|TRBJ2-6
ASSDRDTSGANVLT
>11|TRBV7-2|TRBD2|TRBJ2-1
ASSDGLVDEQF
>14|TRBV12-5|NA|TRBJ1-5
ASGLVQGRFNQPQH
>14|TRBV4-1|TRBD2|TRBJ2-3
ASSPGSSGVVDTQY
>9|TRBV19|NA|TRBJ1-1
ASGSWREAF
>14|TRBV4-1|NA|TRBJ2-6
ASSQEGVSGANVLT
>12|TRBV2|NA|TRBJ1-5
ASNPLISNQPQH
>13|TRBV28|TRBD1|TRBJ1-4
ASRGRTGSGEKLF
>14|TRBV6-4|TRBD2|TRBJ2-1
ASSDSTSGNYNEQF
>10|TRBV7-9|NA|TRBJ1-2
ASSLDQGGYT
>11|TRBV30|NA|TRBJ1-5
AWTGGSNQPQH
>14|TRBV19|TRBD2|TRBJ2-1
ASSNIPLAGRNEQF
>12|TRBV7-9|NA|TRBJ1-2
ASSLAPANYGYT